This T cell receptor (beta chain) was sequenced during a study of cytomegalovirus exposure and HLA in healthy donors. Whole-study findings and limits: Accounts indicate the classifier identified cytomegalovirus status with strong specificity and sensitivity. In a later analysis, 16,951 TCR beta sequences were associated with HLA alleles at 0.05 false discovery rate.

V lost 4 bases to trimming and J lost 7 bases, with 20 bases between them. Germline V gives CDR1 SGHDT, CDR2 YYEEEE. The CDR3 consists of 15 residues. PCR was performed using 60 Vbeta and 13 Jbeta primers. Produced via immunoSEQ multiplex PCR; TCRdb's table is partial and in-frame only. The table shows about 200,000 clones, with 65% to 85% occurring only once. About this clone: Its specificity is not known.

The sequenced sample was PBMCs. The J gene is TRBJ1-1, the V gene TRBV5-6; possibly TRBD1 for D (6 bases). The origin of this receptor is a man aged 45-65 years in good health and CMV-seronegative. As DNA, the CDR3 is TGTGCCAGCAGCCCACGACAAGGGGGGAGGGGTGAAGCTTTCTTT. It specifies CASSPRQGGRGEAFF.